What follows are 2 T cell receptor beta chains derived from one specimen sequenced in a study of T cell responses to AZD1222 COVID-19 vaccine. Assay: immunoSEQ multiplex PCR; the TCRdb copy retains only in-frame clones and omits some. The sample shows 110,000 to 150,000 clones, around 89% of them seen only once. This specimen was peripheral blood, taken on day 0 of AZD1222 vaccination. Source of these receptors: an adult in good health.

The J gene is TRBJ1-1, the V gene TRBV3-1 (or the pseudogene TRBV3-2); a possible D gene is TRBD1 (5 bases). Deletions cut 4 bases from V and 1 base from J, with 10 bases between. Germline V gene sequence: CDR1 LGHDT, CDR2 YNNKEL (reference sequence). The CDR3 sequence is 14 residues long. CDR3 nucleotides: TGTGCCAGCAGCCTGGGGGGAACGAACACTGAAGCTTTCTTT. Amino acid sequence: CASSLGGTNTEAFF.

The rearrangement joins TRBV13 to TRBJ1-2, with a tentative D call TRBD1 (5 bases). Looked up from germline, CDR1 is PRHDT and CDR2 is FYEKMQ (reference sequence). The CDR3 spans 14 residues. V was cut by 2 bases and J by 3 bases, with 10 bases left in between. CDR3 nucleotide sequence: TGTGCCAGCAGCTTATCGGGACCGTACTATGGCTACACCTTC. Its translation: CASSLSGPYYGYTF. The full variable domain, rest sourced from reference TRBV13 and TRBJ1-2, is AAGVIQSPRHLIKEKRETATLKCYPIPRHDTVYWYQQGPGQDPQFLISFYEKMQSDKGSIPDRFSAQQFSDYHSELNMSSLELGDSALYFCASSLSGPYYGYTFGSGTRLTVV.